This T cell receptor (beta chain) was recorded in a study of blood T cells in healthy people across ages. Whole-study results and caveats: When set beside aged donors, long-lived donors presented more naive CD4+ cells and higher diversity.

A second PCR of roughly 7 to 11 cycles used a sample-barcoded 5' primer and a J-beta primer mix. MiXCR was run by TCRdb on the 5' RACE reads, yielding one entry per CDR3 protein. Among some 1.5 million distinct CDR3 sequences, 28% were seen once, and the ten largest hold 6.5% to 8.5%. This clonotype was recorded many times. The antigen remains unidentified. The CDR3 runs 15 residues. Trimming removed 0 bases from V and 4 bases from J, with 10 bases in between. The germline V gene has CDR1 SQVTM and CDR2 ANQGSEA. The chain recombines TRBV29-1 with TRBJ2-6; D not certain. This receptor was obtained from a woman younger than 45 in good health. Sequencing used blood. In DNA form, the CDR3 reads TGCAGCGTTGAAGATAGCCCGGCCGGGGCCAACGTCCTGACTTTC. Protein: CSVEDSPAGANVLTF. The whole variable domain, remainder taken from reference TRBV29-1 and TRBJ2-6, is SAVISQKPSRDICQRGTSLTIQCQVDSQVTMMFWYRQQPGQSLTLIATANQGSEATYESGFVIDKFPISRPNLTFSTLTVSNMSPEDSSIYLCSVEDSPAGANVLTFGAGSRLTVL.